Below, 9 T cell receptor beta chains from the same sample are listed, as sequenced in a study of early T cells in non-severe SARS-CoV-2 infection. MiXCR, applied by TCRdb to the 5' RACE reads, yields one record per CDR3 protein. The sample shows about 59,000 distinct CDR3 sequences, around 13% of them seen only once. Sequenced input: whole blood. The receptors stem from an adult who was a healthcare worker with PCR-confirmed SARS-CoV-2 infection or an uninfected control (not recorded which).

This clonotype has at least ten counts. V gene TRBV14 combines with J gene TRBJ2-6; 8 bases line up with TRBD1. The CDR3 is 18 residues long. After removal of 3 bases from V and 4 bases from J, the junction contained 11 bases not matched to a gene. CDR1 and CDR2 (germline): SGHDN, FVKESK. CDR3 nucleotide sequence: TGTGCCAGCAGCCATGGGGCAGGGGGCTTGCTCGGGGCCAACGTCCTGACTTTC. Its translation: CASSHGAGGLLGANVLTF.

This clonotype has a count of ten or more. J is TRBJ2-7 and V is TRBV29-1, with 7 bases fitting TRBD1. Germline CDR1 reads SQVTM; CDR2 reads ANQGSEA. This CDR3 region has 13 residues. J gave up 0 bases and V 7 bases, and 6 bases lay outside the gene matches. CDR3 nucleotide sequence: TGCAGCGCCGCGACAGGGACCTCCTACGAGCAGTACTTC. Translated: CSAATGTSYEQYF.

As for this clonotype: This sequence may be a read error, since a much larger clone differs from it by one base. The rearrangement links TRBV28 to TRBJ2-7, with D possibly TRBD1 on 6 matching bases. This CDR3 has 14 amino acids. Germline-derived CDR1 and CDR2 are MDHEN and SYDVKM. DNA of the CDR3: TGTGCCAGCAAAACCGGGACACCCTCCTACGAGCAGAACTTC. Residues: CASKTGTPSYEQNF.

This clonotype has a count of ten or more. The chain couples TRBV10-3 to TRBJ2-1, with a possible D match to TRBD2 (5 bases). Trimming stripped 8 bases from V and 4 bases from J, with 9 bases between. The CDR3 totals 12 residues. The V gene's germline CDR1 is ENHRY and CDR2 SYGVKD. DNA for the CDR3: TGTGCCATCGGCGGGCCGTACAATGAGCAGTTCTTC. Encoded protein: CAIGGPYNEQFF.

This clonotype came up a few times. This chain uses TRBV6-2 or TRBV6-3 with TRBJ2-2; TRBD2 matches 9 bases. Per the germline V gene, CDR1 is MNHEY and CDR2 is SVGEGT. The length of the CDR3 is 15 residues. V trimming: 10 bases; J trimming: 4 bases; junction bases outside the gene matches: 10. The CDR3 sequence: CATLRVAGVTGELFF. CDR3 DNA: TGTGCCACCCTAAGAGTAGCGGGAGTCACCGGGGAGCTGTTTTTT.

This clonotype was recorded at least ten times. V gene TRBV7-9 combines with J gene TRBJ2-1; possibly TRBD1 or TRBD2 for D (5 bases each). This CDR3 is built from 14 residues. Between the trimmed V and J ends, which lost 8 bases and 0 bases, there was a span of 11 bases. The germline gives CDR1 SEHNR, CDR2 FQNEAQ (reference sequence). The CDR3: CASDAGTSYNEQFF. The CDR3 DNA is TGTGCCAGCGATGCCGGGACCTCCTACAATGAGCAGTTCTTC. Looking up the rest from reference TRBV7-9 and TRBJ2-1 gives the full variable domain: DTGVSQNPRHKITKRGQNVTFRCDPISEHNRLYWYRQTLGQGPEFLTYFQNEAQLEKSRLLSDRFSAERPKGSFSTLEIQRTEQGDSAMYLCASDAGTSYNEQFFGPGTRLTVL.

This clonotype was seen ten or more times. The chain recombines TRBV11-3 with TRBJ1-6, with D possibly matching TRBD1 (5 bases). This CDR3 spans 15 amino acids. V was pared by 1 base and J by 5 bases, with 9 bases between. Germline V gene data show CDR1 as SGHNT and CDR2 as YENEEA. The CDR3 sequence is CASSLGQTNNSPLHF. CDR3 coding DNA: TGTGCCAGCAGCTTAGGACAGACCAATAATTCACCCCTCCACTTT.

This clonotype was observed a handful of times. This chain joins TRBV29-1 and TRBJ1-5, with D perhaps matching TRBD1 (5 bases). Trimming cost V 4 bases and J 7 bases, with 11 bases left between them. There are 12 residues in the CDR3. The germline V gene has CDR1 SQVTM and CDR2 ANQGSEA. CDR3 sequence: CSVGGVGQPQHF. The CDR3, as DNA: TGCAGCGTTGGAGGGGTCGGACAGCCCCAGCATTTT.

This chain connects TRBV7-2 to TRBJ2-1, with D perhaps TRBD2 (6 bases). The V and J ends lost 4 bases and 7 bases respectively, with 11 bases between them. Germline V gene data show CDR1 as SGHTA and CDR2 as FQGNSA. The CDR3 runs 13 residues. In DNA, the CDR3 is TGTGCCAGCAGCTCCCGGACTACTAATGAGCAGTTCTTC. Encoded protein: CASSSRTTNEQFF.